These T cell receptor beta chains were read from a single sample in a study of post-analysis software for immune sequencing data. One entry per CDR3 protein results from TCRdb running MiXCR on the PCR reads. The sample includes about 170,000 distinct CDR3 sequences, 30% of them seen just once. The material sequenced was blood. The receptors stem from a girl aged 5-17 years with multiple sclerosis. Each CDR3 is given with its conserved first and last residue. Fields, in order: CDR3 length, V gene, CDR3 protein.

cdr3_length: 12
v_call: TRBV12-3/TRBV12-4
cdr3_aa: CASGGDSYEQYF

cdr3_length: 14
v_call: TRBV7-9
cdr3_aa: CASRLQGPNTEAFF

cdr3_length: 17
v_call: TRBV10-3
cdr3_aa: CAISESPGGIRVEKLFF

cdr3_length: 15
v_call: TRBV6-5
cdr3_aa: CASSYSRESTDTQYF

cdr3_length: 11
v_call: TRBV29-1
cdr3_aa: CSVETPRGQFF

cdr3_length: 15
v_call: TRBV18
cdr3_aa: CASSPGQETTGELFF

cdr3_length: 16
v_call: TRBV2
cdr3_aa: CASSESRGGAKNIQYF

cdr3_length: 14
v_call: TRBV28
cdr3_aa: CASRPSGSGETQYF

cdr3_length: 16
v_call: TRBV4-1
cdr3_aa: CASSPGPVKAYEKLFF

cdr3_length: 18
v_call: TRBV28
cdr3_aa: CASSSRGVWGRRDSPLHF

cdr3_length: 15
v_call: TRBV28
cdr3_aa: CASSLRDSHYNEQFF

cdr3_length: 17
v_call: TRBV21-1
cdr3_aa: CASSKAGSGRVTGELFF

cdr3_length: 17
v_call: TRBV10-3
cdr3_aa: CAIQGLAGEKMGNEQFF

cdr3_length: 16
v_call: TRBV7-9
cdr3_aa: CASSLGGTSGSYEQYF

cdr3_length: 16
v_call: TRBV20-1
cdr3_aa: CSARDFGLAALNEQFF

cdr3_length: 16
v_call: TRBV12-3/TRBV12-4
cdr3_aa: CASSLKVKAGNYGYTF

cdr3_length: 14
v_call: TRBV27
cdr3_aa: CASSLQGANYGYTF

cdr3_length: 14
v_call: TRBV9
cdr3_aa: CASSVAGGRSEAFF

cdr3_length: 13
v_call: TRBV18
cdr3_aa: CASSPSQDDEAFF

cdr3_length: 17
v_call: TRBV5-1
cdr3_aa: CTSSFSVTEDANYGYTF

cdr3_length: 13
v_call: TRBV20-1
cdr3_aa: CSASDRVRNGYTF

cdr3_length: 15
v_call: TRBV20-1
cdr3_aa: CSAVRTGGDNQPQHF

cdr3_length: 14
v_call: TRBV5-5
cdr3_aa: CASSSYGGNYEQYF

cdr3_length: 16
v_call: TRBV10-3
cdr3_aa: CAITGPGQEGTDTQYF

cdr3_length: 12
v_call: TRBV27
cdr3_aa: CASTTLAARQYF

cdr3_length: 15
v_call: TRBV20-1
cdr3_aa: CSAGGTGYSNQPQHF

cdr3_length: 17
v_call: TRBV5-6
cdr3_aa: CASSLAGGRGGYNEQFF

cdr3_length: 21
v_call: TRBV12-3/TRBV12-4
cdr3_aa: CASSLDRLTLAGGGSYNGQFF

cdr3_length: 13
v_call: TRBV12-3/TRBV12-4
cdr3_aa: CASGNRVDYGYTF

cdr3_length: 19
v_call: TRBV11-2
cdr3_aa: CASSSSGNRLAGSGGRQFF

cdr3_length: 14
v_call: TRBV7-7
cdr3_aa: CASSFGGFNNEQFF

cdr3_length: 17
v_call: TRBV10-3
cdr3_aa: CAITSIAGGSSYNEQFF

cdr3_length: 15
v_call: TRBV5-1
cdr3_aa: CASSPSWGGQVEQYF

cdr3_length: 12
v_call: TRBV7-2
cdr3_aa: CASSLMGAAQYF

cdr3_length: 12
v_call: TRBV5-1
cdr3_aa: CASSLENYGYTF

cdr3_length: 15
v_call: TRBV15
cdr3_aa: CATSRGTSGRNEQFF

cdr3_length: 13
v_call: TRBV5-1
cdr3_aa: CAGSAQGRDTQYF

cdr3_length: 14
v_call: TRBV20-1
cdr3_aa: CSARTGEAGDEQYF

cdr3_length: 14
v_call: TRBV9
cdr3_aa: CASSLRDGTYEQYF

cdr3_length: 11
v_call: TRBV6-5
cdr3_aa: CASSYSHEQFF

cdr3_length: 14
v_call: TRBV4-1
cdr3_aa: CASSQADFNYGYTF

cdr3_length: 14
v_call: TRBV2
cdr3_aa: CAGASREDQETQYF

cdr3_length: 17
v_call: TRBV5-4
cdr3_aa: CASSRPGQSLPQETQYF

cdr3_length: 13
v_call: TRBV12-3/TRBV12-4
cdr3_aa: CANSLEGVATAFF

cdr3_length: 15
v_call: TRBV5-6
cdr3_aa: CASSWDRELNYGYTF

cdr3_length: 15
v_call: TRBV7-2
cdr3_aa: CASSLAPVPNYGYTF